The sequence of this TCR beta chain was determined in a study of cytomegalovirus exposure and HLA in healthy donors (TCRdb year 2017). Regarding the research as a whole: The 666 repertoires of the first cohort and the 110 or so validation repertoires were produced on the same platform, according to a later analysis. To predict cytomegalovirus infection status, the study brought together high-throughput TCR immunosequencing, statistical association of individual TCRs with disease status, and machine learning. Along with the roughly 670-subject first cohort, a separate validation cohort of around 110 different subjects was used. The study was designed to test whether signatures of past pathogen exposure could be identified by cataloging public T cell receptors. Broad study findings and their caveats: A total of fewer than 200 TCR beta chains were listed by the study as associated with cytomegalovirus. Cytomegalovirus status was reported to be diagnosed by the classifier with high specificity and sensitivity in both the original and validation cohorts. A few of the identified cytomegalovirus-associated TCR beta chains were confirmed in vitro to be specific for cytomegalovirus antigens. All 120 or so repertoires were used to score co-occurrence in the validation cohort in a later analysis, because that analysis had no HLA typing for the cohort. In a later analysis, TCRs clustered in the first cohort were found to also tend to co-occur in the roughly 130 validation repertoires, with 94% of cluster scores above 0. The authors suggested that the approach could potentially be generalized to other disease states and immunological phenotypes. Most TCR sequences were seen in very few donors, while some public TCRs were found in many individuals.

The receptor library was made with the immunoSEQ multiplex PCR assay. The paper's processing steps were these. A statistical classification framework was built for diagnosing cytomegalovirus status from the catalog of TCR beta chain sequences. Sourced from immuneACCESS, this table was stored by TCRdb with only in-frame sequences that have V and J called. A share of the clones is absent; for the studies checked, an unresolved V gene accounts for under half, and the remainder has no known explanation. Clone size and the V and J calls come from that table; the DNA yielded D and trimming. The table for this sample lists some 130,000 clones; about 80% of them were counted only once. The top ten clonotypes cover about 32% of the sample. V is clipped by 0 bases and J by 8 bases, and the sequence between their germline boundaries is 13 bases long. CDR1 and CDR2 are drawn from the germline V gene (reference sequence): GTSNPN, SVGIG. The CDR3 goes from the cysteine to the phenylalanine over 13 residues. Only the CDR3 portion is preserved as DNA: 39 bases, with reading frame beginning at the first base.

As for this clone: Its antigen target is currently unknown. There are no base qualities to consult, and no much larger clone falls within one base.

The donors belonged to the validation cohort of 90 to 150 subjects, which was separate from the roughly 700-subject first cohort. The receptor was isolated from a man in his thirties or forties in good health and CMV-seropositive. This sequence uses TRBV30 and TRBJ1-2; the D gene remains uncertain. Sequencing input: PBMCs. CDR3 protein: CAWSVLGGVGYTF. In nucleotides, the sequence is TGTGCCTGGAGTGTACTAGGCGGGGTAGGCTACACCTTC.